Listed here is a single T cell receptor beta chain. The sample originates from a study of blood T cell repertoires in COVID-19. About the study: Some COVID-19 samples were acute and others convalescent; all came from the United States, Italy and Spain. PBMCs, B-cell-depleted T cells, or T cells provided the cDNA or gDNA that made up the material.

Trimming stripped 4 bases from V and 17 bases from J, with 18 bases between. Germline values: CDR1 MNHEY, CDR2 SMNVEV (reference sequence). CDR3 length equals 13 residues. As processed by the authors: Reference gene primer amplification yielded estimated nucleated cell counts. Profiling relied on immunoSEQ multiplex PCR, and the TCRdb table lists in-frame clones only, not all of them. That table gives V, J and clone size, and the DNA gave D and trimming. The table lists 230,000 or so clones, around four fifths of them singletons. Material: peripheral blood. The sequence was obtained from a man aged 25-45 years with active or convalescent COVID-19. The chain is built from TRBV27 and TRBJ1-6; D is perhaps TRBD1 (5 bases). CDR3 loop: CASSSSYRTKVHF. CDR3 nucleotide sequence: TGTGCCAGCAGTTCCTCCTACAGGACGAAGGTCCACTTT.